The rows below give T cell receptor beta chains drawn from one sample of a study of T cell responses to AZD1222 COVID-19 vaccine. This table comes from immunoSEQ multiplex PCR, and its TCRdb copy is limited to in-frame clones, with some not included. The sample gives 100,000 to 150,000 clones, approximately 88% of which show up once; 5.5% to 7% is in the top ten. Specimen: peripheral blood, collected on day 0 of AZD1222 vaccination. Source of these receptors: an adult in good health. Each CDR3 is given with its conserved first and last residue. The D gene is left open where the match is weak. The size entry is marked missing in some rows and otherwise reads once, few, many or a size class.

CDR3aa | CDR3nt | j_gene | d_gene | v_gene | abundance
CASSIRAASNQPQHF | TGTGCCAGTAGTATTCGGGCAGCCAGCAATCAGCCCCAGCATTTT | TRBJ1-5 | . | TRBV19 | .
CASSRQEASKNIQYF | TGTGCCAGTAGCCGACAGGAGGCATCCAAAAACATTCAGTACTTC | TRBJ2-4 | . | TRBV19 | .
CASSRGTGSRRVDEQYF | TGTGCCAGCAGCAGGGGGACAGGGAGCCGGCGCGTGGACGAGCAGTACTTC | TRBJ2-7 | . | TRBV21-1 | .
CASSQILTGKETQYF | TGTGCCAGCAGTCAAATATTGACAGGGAAAGAGACCCAGTACTTC | TRBJ2-5 | TRBD1 | TRBV27 | .
CASSQAPPLGGGYTF | TGCGCCAGCAGCCAAGCTCCTCCATTAGGGGGAGGCTACACCTTC | TRBJ1-2 | . | TRBV4-3 | once
CASRRTAYGTEAFF | TGTGCCAGCAGGCGGACAGCCTATGGGACTGAAGCTTTCTTT | TRBJ1-1 | . | TRBV6-5 | .
CSASRTGGASEKLFF | TGCAGTGCTAGTAGGACAGGGGGCGCCAGTGAAAAACTGTTTTTT | TRBJ1-4 | TRBD1 | TRBV20-1 | .
CASSPIYQQGDLEAFF | TGTGCCAGCAGCCCGATATATCAACAGGGGGACCTAGAAGCTTTCTTT | TRBJ1-1 | TRBD1 | TRBV3-1/TRBV3-2 | .
CASSYSWTGPETQYF | TGTGCCAGCAGTTACTCTTGGACAGGGCCGGAGACCCAGTACTTC | TRBJ2-5 | TRBD1 | TRBV6-5 | .
CSSNYQNTEAFF | TGCAGCTCTAATTACCAGAACACTGAAGCTTTCTTT | TRBJ1-1 | . | TRBV29-1 | .
CASSLDNIYEQYF | TGTGCCAGCAGCTTAGATAACATCTACGAGCAGTACTTC | TRBJ2-7 | . | TRBV11-2 | .
CASSLSQTQTAEAFF | TGTGCCAGCAGCCTTTCCCAAACTCAGACTGCAGAAGCTTTCTTT | TRBJ1-1 | . | TRBV5-4 | .
CATQLDGRSSPLHF | TGTGCCACCCAACTAGACGGCCGAAGTTCACCCCTCCACTTT | TRBJ1-6 | . | TRBV10-3 | .
CASSLAGGNFDEQFF | TGTGCCAGCAGCTTAGCGGGGGGAAATTTTGATGAGCAGTTCTTC | TRBJ2-1 | . | TRBV7-6 | .
CASSLTGQGATNEKLFF | TGTGCCAGCAGCCTAACGGGACAGGGAGCAACTAATGAAAAACTGTTTTTT | TRBJ1-4 | TRBD1 | TRBV5-4 | once
CASSLEGEDQPQHF | TGCGCCAGCAGCTTGGAGGGAGAAGATCAGCCCCAGCATTTT | TRBJ1-5 | . | TRBV5-1 | .
CASSLRQGLTYEQYF | TGTGCCAGCAGTTTGCGGCAGGGGCTTACCTACGAGCAGTACTTC | TRBJ2-7 | . | TRBV27 | once
CASSQEGSEQYF | TGTGCCAGCAGCCAAGAAGGGAGCGAGCAGTACTTC | TRBJ2-7 | . | TRBV4-2 | .
CASSQDPRGSPSYGYTF | TGCGCCAGCAGCCAAGATCCAAGGGGTTCCCCCTCCTATGGCTACACCTTC | TRBJ1-2 | . | TRBV4-3 | .
CSATSGLQHF | TGCAGTGCTACCTCGGGATTACAGCATTTT | TRBJ1-5 | . | TRBV20-1 | .
CASSRRGVRVQGGDTQYF | TGCGCCAGCAGTAGACGTGGGGTGCGGGTTCAGGGTGGAGATACGCAGTATTTT | TRBJ2-3 | . | TRBV5-1 | .
CASSEYRGLNTEAFF | TGTGCCAGCAGTGAATATCGGGGGCTGAACACTGAAGCTTTCTTT | TRBJ1-1 | . | TRBV25-1 | .